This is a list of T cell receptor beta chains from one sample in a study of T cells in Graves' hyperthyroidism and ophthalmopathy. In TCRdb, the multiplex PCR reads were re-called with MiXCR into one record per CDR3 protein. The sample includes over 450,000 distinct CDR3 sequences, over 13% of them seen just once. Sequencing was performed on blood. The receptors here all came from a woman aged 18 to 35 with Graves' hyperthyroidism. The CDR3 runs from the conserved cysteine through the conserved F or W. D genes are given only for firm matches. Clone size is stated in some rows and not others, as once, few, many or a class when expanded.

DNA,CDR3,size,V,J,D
TGTGCCAGCAGCTTAGTGTCAGTCGGTGATGAGCAGTTCTTC,CASSLVSVGDEQFF,many,TRBV11-2,TRBJ2-1,NA
TGTGCCAGCAGTTACTCGATGGGCCGATGGAACACTGAAGCTTTCTTT,CASSYSMGRWNTEAFF,NA,TRBV6-5,TRBJ1-1,NA
TGTGCCAGCAGTTACTCGGGACTAGCCCTCCAAGAGACCCAGTACTTC,CASSYSGLALQETQYF,many,TRBV6-2/TRBV6-3,TRBJ2-5,TRBD2
TGTGCCAGCAGTGACAGCCGCGACTTT,CASSDSRDF,many,TRBV2,TRBJ1-6,NA
TGTGCCAGCAGGGGACTAGCGGGTGACTACAATGAGCAGTTCTTC,CASRGLAGDYNEQFF,few,TRBV6-1,TRBJ2-1,TRBD2
TGCGCCAGCAGCCAAGGGACTAGCGGGAGTCGATGGACCAACAATGAGCAGTTCTTC,CASSQGTSGSRWTNNEQFF,few,TRBV4-1,TRBJ2-1,TRBD2
TGTGCCAGCAGCTCCGGACAGGGGATAGGGACAGATACGCAGTATTTT,CASSSGQGIGTDTQYF,many,TRBV7-3,TRBJ2-3,TRBD1
TGTGCCTGGAGTGTACTTAGGGGAAACACCATATATTTT,CAWSVLRGNTIYF,many,TRBV30,TRBJ1-3,NA
TGCGCCAGCAGCTTGGTCGGCATACATGAAGCTTCCTTT,CASSLVGIHEASF,NA,TRBV5-1,TRBJ1-1,NA
TGCGCCAGCAGCCAAGAAAACCCAGCAGCTTACAATGAGCAGTTCTTC,CASSQENPAAYNEQFF,NA,TRBV4-1,TRBJ2-1,NA
TGTGCCACCAGTGACGAGGGTCTCTCTGGGGCCAACGTCCTGACTTTC,CATSDEGLSGANVLTF,many,TRBV24-1,TRBJ2-6,NA
TGCGCCAGCAGCCAGGTCGGGCAGGGCCCCTACGAGCAGTACTTC,CASSQVGQGPYEQYF,NA,TRBV4-1,TRBJ2-7,NA
TGCGCCAGCAGCCATTCCCTAGCGGGAGGCGTAGATGAGCAGTTCTTC,CASSHSLAGGVDEQFF,NA,TRBV4-1,TRBJ2-1,TRBD2
TGTGCCAGCAGAACCGGGACATACGACAATAGCAATCAGCCCCAGCATTTT,CASRTGTYDNSNQPQHF,NA,TRBV6-1,TRBJ1-5,NA
NA,CASSIFWRTEAFF,many,TRBV19,TRBJ1-1,NA
TGTGCCAGCAGCACTAGCGGGAGTACCCTCACAGATACGCAGTATTTT,CASSTSGSTLTDTQYF,many,TRBV3-1,TRBJ2-3,TRBD2
TGTGCCACCAGTGGAGGGACAGGGGACTGGAACACTGAAGCTTTCTTT,CATSGGTGDWNTEAFF,few,TRBV24-1,TRBJ1-1,TRBD1
TGCGCCAGCAGCCAAGGAGGACTAGCGGGAGGCAATGAGCAGTTCTTC,CASSQGGLAGGNEQFF,many,TRBV4-1,TRBJ2-1,TRBD2
TGTGCCACCAGTGATCAGAGAACTGGACAGACCTTTTGGAGCTACACCTTC,CATSDQRTGQTFWSYTF,many,TRBV24-1,TRBJ1-2,NA
TGCGCCAGCAGCCAAGGAGAGGATACGCAGTATTTT,CASSQGEDTQYF,few,TRBV4-1,TRBJ2-3,NA
TGTGCCAGCAGCCTATACGTACCCTCTGGGGCCAACGTCCTGACTTTC,CASSLYVPSGANVLTF,many,TRBV27,TRBJ2-6,NA
TGTGCCAGCAGTGAACCGGGACTCGGGAATCAGCCCCAGCATTTT,CASSEPGLGNQPQHF,many,TRBV6-1,TRBJ1-5,NA
TGTGCCAGCAGGAGAGGGACAGGGGGCAACGATGAGCAGTTCTTC,CASRRGTGGNDEQFF,many,TRBV6-1,TRBJ2-1,TRBD1
TGTGCCAGCAGCTCACAGGATTACAATGAGCAGTTCTTC,CASSSQDYNEQFF,NA,TRBV7-9,TRBJ2-1,NA
TGCGCCAGCAGCCCCGTCCAGGGGCCTATTACTGAGCAGTTCTTC,CASSPVQGPITEQFF,many,TRBV5-1,TRBJ2-1,NA
TGTGCCAGCAGCGTCATTGGGACATTAGCGGGAGATTCCTACAATGAGCAGTTCTTC,CASSVIGTLAGDSYNEQFF,many,TRBV13,TRBJ2-1,TRBD2
TGTGCCTGGAGTGTACAAGAGGACACTGAAGCTTTCTTT,CAWSVQEDTEAFF,many,TRBV30,TRBJ1-1,NA
TGTGCCAGCAGCATACAGTTAGCGGGATCGGATACGCAGTATTTT,CASSIQLAGSDTQYF,many,TRBV7-6,TRBJ2-3,TRBD2
TGCAGTGCCAGAGAGTCTAGTTTTCTTGAGCAGTTCTTC,CSARESSFLEQFF,many,TRBV20-1,TRBJ2-1,NA
TGTGCCAGCAGGTCAGACAGGGGGGGCACTGAAGCTTTCTTT,CASRSDRGGTEAFF,NA,TRBV27,TRBJ1-1,TRBD1
TGTGCCTTGAGTAGGAGTACGCAGTATTTT,CALSRSTQYF,many,TRBV30,TRBJ2-3,NA
TGTGCCAGCTCACCTCTAGCGGACTTCACAGATACGCAGTATTTT,CASSPLADFTDTQYF,many,TRBV18,TRBJ2-3,TRBD2
TGTGCCACCCTGGGACAGGACTATGGCTACACCTTC,CATLGQDYGYTF,NA,TRBV19,TRBJ1-2,TRBD1
TGTGCCAGCAGTTATGAAGGAAAGTTGGGGACCCCGGAAAAACTGTTTTTT,CASSYEGKLGTPEKLFF,many,TRBV6-5,TRBJ1-4,NA
TGTGCCAGCAGTACCCACAGGGGTTCTGAAGCTTTCTTT,CASSTHRGSEAFF,many,TRBV25-1,TRBJ1-1,TRBD1
TGTGCCATCCAGCGGGACAGGGGGCGAGGTGAGCAGTTCTTC,CAIQRDRGRGEQFF,NA,TRBV7-6,TRBJ2-1,TRBD1
TGTGCCAGCAGTGGAAGAACAGGCGGCGGGGAGCTGTTTTTT,CASSGRTGGGELFF,many,TRBV2,TRBJ2-2,NA
TGCAGCGCTCGGACTAGTGAGGATAAGCAGTACTTC,CSARTSEDKQYF,many,TRBV29-1,TRBJ2-7,TRBD2
TGCGCCAGCAGCTTGGAACAGCTTAATGAAAAACTGTTTTTT,CASSLEQLNEKLFF,many,TRBV5-1,TRBJ1-4,NA
TGTGCCAGCTCACCTGCAGGGAAGAACACTGAAGCTTTCTTT,CASSPAGKNTEAFF,many,TRBV18,TRBJ1-1,NA
TGTGCCAGTAGCAGATATCCGGGACAGTCGGATTTCTTT,CASSRYPGQSDFF,few,TRBV19,TRBJ1-1,TRBD1
TGTGCCAGCAGCTTAGTTCAAGGACATCTCAATCAGCCCCAGCATTTT,CASSLVQGHLNQPQHF,few,TRBV7-9,TRBJ1-5,NA
TGTGCCAGCCGACTAGCGGGCGAGCAGTACTTC,CASRLAGEQYF,many,TRBV2,TRBJ2-7,TRBD2
TGTGCCAGCAGCCCTACGGACACCGGCAATGAGCAGTTCTTC,CASSPTDTGNEQFF,NA,TRBV11-2,TRBJ2-1,NA
TGTGCCAGTAAGGTTGGGGGGCTGGGTGAAGCTTTCTTT,CASKVGGLGEAFF,many,TRBV19,TRBJ1-1,NA
TGCAGTGCTAGCTGGACAGGGGGCGGCGCGTTCACTGAAGCTTTCTTT,CSASWTGGGAFTEAFF,NA,TRBV20-1,TRBJ1-1,TRBD1
TGTGCCACCTCAAAAGCGGGCGGGAGGCTGACCTATGGCTACACCTTC,CATSKAGGRLTYGYTF,many,TRBV6-1,TRBJ1-2,NA
TGCAGTGCTGCTATGGGGGGTGAGCAGTTCTTC,CSAAMGGEQFF,NA,TRBV20-1,TRBJ2-1,NA
TGCAGTGCTAGAACGGTCTTAAATCAGCCCCAGCATTTT,CSARTVLNQPQHF,NA,TRBV20-1,TRBJ1-5,NA
TGTGCCACCAGTGATTCGGCTCATACGCAGTATTTT,CATSDSAHTQYF,many,TRBV24-1,TRBJ2-3,NA
TGTGCCAGCAGTGACCCCTACAGGGGGCGTGAGACCGGGGAGCTGTTTTTT,CASSDPYRGRETGELFF,few,TRBV6-1,TRBJ2-2,TRBD1